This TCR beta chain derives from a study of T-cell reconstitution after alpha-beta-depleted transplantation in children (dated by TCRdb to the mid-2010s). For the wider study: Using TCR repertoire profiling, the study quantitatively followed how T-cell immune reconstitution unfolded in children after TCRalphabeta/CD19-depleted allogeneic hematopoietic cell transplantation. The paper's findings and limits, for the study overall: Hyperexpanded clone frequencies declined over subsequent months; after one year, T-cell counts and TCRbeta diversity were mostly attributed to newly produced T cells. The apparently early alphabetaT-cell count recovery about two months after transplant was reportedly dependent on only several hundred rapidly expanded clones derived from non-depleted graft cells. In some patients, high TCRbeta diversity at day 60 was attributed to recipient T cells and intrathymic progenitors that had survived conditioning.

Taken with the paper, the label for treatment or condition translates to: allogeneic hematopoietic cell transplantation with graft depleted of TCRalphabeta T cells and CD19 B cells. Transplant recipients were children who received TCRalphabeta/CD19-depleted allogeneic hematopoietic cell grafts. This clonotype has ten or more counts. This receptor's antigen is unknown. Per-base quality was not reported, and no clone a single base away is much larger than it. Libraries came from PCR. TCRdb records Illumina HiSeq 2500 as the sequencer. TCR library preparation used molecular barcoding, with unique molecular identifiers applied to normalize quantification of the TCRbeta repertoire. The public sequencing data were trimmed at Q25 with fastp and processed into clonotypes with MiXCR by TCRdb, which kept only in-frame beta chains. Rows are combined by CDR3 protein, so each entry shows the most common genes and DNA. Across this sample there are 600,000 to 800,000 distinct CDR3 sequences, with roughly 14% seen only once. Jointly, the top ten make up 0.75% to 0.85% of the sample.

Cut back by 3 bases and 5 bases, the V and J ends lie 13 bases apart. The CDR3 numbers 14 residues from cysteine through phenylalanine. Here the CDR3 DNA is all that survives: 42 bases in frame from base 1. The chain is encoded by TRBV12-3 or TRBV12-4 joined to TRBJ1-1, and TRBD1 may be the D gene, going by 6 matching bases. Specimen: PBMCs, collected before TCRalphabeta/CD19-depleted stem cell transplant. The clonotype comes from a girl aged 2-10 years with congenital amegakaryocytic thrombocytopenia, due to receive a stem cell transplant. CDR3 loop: CASSFSGGRTEAFF. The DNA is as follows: TGTGCCAGCAGTTTTTCGGGGGGCCGGACTGAAGCTTTCTTT.